The rows below give T cell receptor beta chains drawn from one sample of a study of T-cell memory formation after mild COVID-19. TCRdb analysed the 5' RACE reads with MiXCR anew, one entry per CDR3 protein. The sample includes just under 150,000 distinct CDR3 sequences, 15% to 20% of them seen just once. Sequencing was carried out using PBMCs or a T cell subset sorted from them (not recorded which). The receptors derive from an adult woman who had mild COVID-19 (a few samples of this study predate the infection). Cell type and time point are not known. Both conserved end residues are part of each CDR3. D genes are given only for firm matches. Clone size is stated in some rows and not others, as once, few, many or a class when expanded.

TRBD1,-,TRBV6-5,TRBJ2-3,TGTGCCAGCAGTTCACTCAGGGGGAACACAGATACGCAGTATTTT,CASSSLRGNTDTQYF
TRBD2,once,TRBV24-1,TRBJ2-5,TGTGCCACCAGTGCTCTAGAGTCGGGAGGGCCGGGATCGGAGACCCAGTACTTC,CATSALESGGPGSETQYF
TRBD2,-,TRBV12-3/TRBV12-4,TRBJ2-5,TGTGCCAGCAGTTTACCCGGTTTAGCGGGGGCCTTGGAGACCCAGTACTTC,CASSLPGLAGALETQYF
TRBD2,few,TRBV12-3/TRBV12-4,TRBJ2-1,TGTGCCAGCAGTGCTAGCGGGACTAATCGGTTCTTC,CASSASGTNRFF
TRBD2,few,TRBV24-1,TRBJ2-1,TGTGCCACCAGTGTTCATGGACTAGCAAACAATGAGCAGTTCTTC,CATSVHGLANNEQFF
-,-,TRBV2,TRBJ1-2,TGTGCCAGCAGTGAAGCGGTCCTGGTAACAGGCTACACCTTC,CASSEAVLVTGYTF
TRBD2,many,TRBV6-6,TRBJ2-7,TGTGCCAGCAGTTACGCTAGCGGGGGTCAGCAGTACTTC,CASSYASGGQQYF
TRBD2,-,TRBV4-3,TRBJ2-1,TGCGCCAGCAGCCAAGAAAGAAGCGGGAGGACCCAGTTCTTC,CASSQERSGRTQFF
TRBD1,few,TRBV9,TRBJ1-3,TGTGCCAGCAGCGTAGAGCGGGACAGGGAAAAAATCTCTGGAAACACCATATATTTT,CASSVERDREKISGNTIYF
-,-,TRBV9,TRBJ2-7,TGTGCCAGCAGCGTAGGGTCACGGAACTCCTACGAGCAGTACTTC,CASSVGSRNSYEQYF
-,-,TRBV6-6,TRBJ1-2,TGTGCCAGCAGTTACGGTTGGACAGAGACCTATGGCTACACCTTC,CASSYGWTETYGYTF
-,-,TRBV24-1,TRBJ2-7,TGTGCCACCAGTGAATCCGGGTCCGCGCAGCAGTACTTC,CATSESGSAQQYF
TRBD2,-,TRBV4-2,TRBJ2-1,TGTGCCAGCAGCCAAGATCGGGCTAGCGGGGGCCGCTCCTACAATGAGCAGTTCTTC,CASSQDRASGGRSYNEQFF
-,few,TRBV6-1,TRBJ2-1,TGTGCCAGCAGTGAACAACCGGGAATGGGTGAGCAGTTCTTC,CASSEQPGMGEQFF
TRBD2,-,TRBV4-1,TRBJ2-5,TGCGCCAGCAGCCAACCTCTAGCGGGGGAAGAGACCCAGTACTTC,CASSQPLAGEETQYF
-,-,TRBV3-1,TRBJ2-7,TGTGCCAGCAGCCAAGATAGGAGGACAGCCCACTACGAGCAGTACTTC,CASSQDRRTAHYEQYF
-,-,TRBV14,TRBJ2-2,TGTGCCAGCAGCCAAGTGAGAGGGAACACCGGGGAGCTGTTTTTT,CASSQVRGNTGELFF
-,once,TRBV7-6,TRBJ1-1,TGTGCCGCCAGGGGTCTGGGGAACACTGAAGCTTTCTTT,CAARGLGNTEAFF
-,-,TRBV2,TRBJ2-4,TGTGCCAGCAGTGTAGAAGGACTAGCCAAAAACATTCAGTACTTC,CASSVEGLAKNIQYF
TRBD1,-,TRBV20-1,TRBJ2-5,TGCAGTGCGACAAGGGCAGGGGGCAGGGAGACCCAGTACTTC,CSATRAGGRETQYF
-,-,TRBV5-5,TRBJ2-6,TGTGCCAGCGAGAGAATTGGCTCTGGGGCCAACGTCCTGACTTTC,CASERIGSGANVLTF
TRBD2,many,TRBV5-1,TRBJ2-1,TGCGCCAGCAGCTCTAGCGGGAGCTCCTACAATGAGCAGTTCTTC,CASSSSGSSYNEQFF
TRBD2,-,TRBV3-1,TRBJ2-1,TGTGCCAGCAGCCAGGGACTAGCTTGGAATGAGCAGTTCTTC,CASSQGLAWNEQFF
TRBD1,few,TRBV24-1,TRBJ2-7,TGTGCCACCAGTGATCCCCGGGACAGCTCCTACGAGCAGTACTTC,CATSDPRDSSYEQYF
-,-,TRBV7-9,TRBJ2-1,TGTGCCAGCAGCTTAGCGACGACCTACAATGAGCAGTTCTTC,CASSLATTYNEQFF
TRBD1,few,TRBV7-8,TRBJ2-5,TGTGCCAGCAGCTCTAAACAGGGGGCTTTTTTAGAGACCCAGTACTTC,CASSSKQGAFLETQYF
-,-,TRBV3-1,TRBJ2-4,TGTGCCAGCAGCCTTATCTACCGGGGTCGGCACATTCAGTACTTC,CASSLIYRGRHIQYF
-,few,TRBV5-5,TRBJ2-1,TGTGCCAGAAGCCGGCACGACGGAGGGGAGCAGTTCTTC,CARSRHDGGEQFF
TRBD1,-,TRBV7-2,TRBJ1-3,TGTGCCAGCAGCTTACGAGCAGGGGGCGGTGGAAACACCATATATTTT,CASSLRAGGGGNTIYF
-,-,TRBV2,TRBJ2-5,TGTGCCAGCGGGGGGCGCCCCGGAGAAGGGGGACAAGAGACCCAGTACTTC,CASGGRPGEGGQETQYF
-,-,TRBV5-1,TRBJ2-2,TGCGCCAGCAGCTTGTGGGAGAACACCGGGGAGCTGTTTTTT,CASSLWENTGELFF
-,few,TRBV12-3/TRBV12-4,TRBJ2-3,TGTGCCAGCAGGACTGGAAGTACAGATACGCAGTATTTT,CASRTGSTDTQYF
-,-,TRBV10-3,TRBJ2-1,TGTGCCACGAACCTCGGGGGTCTATCCTACAATGAGCAGTTCTTC,CATNLGGLSYNEQFF
TRBD1,-,TRBV5-1,TRBJ2-3,TGCGCCAGCAGCTTGGAGGGGACAGGGCCAGATACGCAGTATTTT,CASSLEGTGPDTQYF
TRBD2,-,TRBV9,TRBJ2-5,TGTGCCAGCAGCGTAATCCGCCTAGCGGGAAAGTTGGAGACCCAGTACTTC,CASSVIRLAGKLETQYF
-,-,TRBV7-3,TRBJ2-1,TGTGCCAGCAGCTCACCCCCGGAATTCCGATCCCCGTCCAACAATGAGCAGTTCTTC,CASSSPPEFRSPSNNEQFF
-,few,TRBV24-1,TRBJ2-4,TGTGCCCCCACGGGAATACCCAACATTCAGTACTTC,CAPTGIPNIQYF
-,-,TRBV6-5,TRBJ1-2,TGTGCCAGCAGAAGTGGGGGAAATGGTGGCTACACCTTC,CASRSGGNGGYTF
TRBD2,once,TRBV11-2,TRBJ2-7,TGTGCCAGCAGCCCGCGACTAGCGGGACACTACGAGCAGTACTTC,CASSPRLAGHYEQYF
TRBD1,-,TRBV12-3/TRBV12-4,TRBJ2-1,TGTGCCAGCAGTGGACAGGGAGGCTACAATGAGCAGTTCTTC,CASSGQGGYNEQFF
TRBD2,few,TRBV7-6,TRBJ2-1,TGTGCCAGCAGCTTAGGTTACAAGCGGGAGAGGCGTCCAAATGAGCAGTTCTTC,CASSLGYKRERRPNEQFF
TRBD2,-,TRBV5-5,TRBJ2-7,TGTGCCAGCAGCTTGGTGGCTAGCGGGGGAAGCTCCTACGAGCAGTACTTC,CASSLVASGGSSYEQYF
TRBD2,-,TRBV30,TRBJ2-1,TGTGCCTGGAATAAGGGACTAGCGGGACCCTACAATGAGCAGTTCTTC,CAWNKGLAGPYNEQFF
-,-,TRBV4-1,TRBJ1-2,TGCGCCAGCAGTACCCCATGGGCAGCTCTAAACTATGGCTACACCTTC,CASSTPWAALNYGYTF
TRBD2,few,TRBV4-3,TRBJ2-7,TGCGCCAGCAGCCAAGGGATTGGTGGTAGCGGGACCCCCTACGAGCAGTACTTC,CASSQGIGGSGTPYEQYF
-,few,TRBV6-5,TRBJ2-1,TGTGCCAGCAGTAGGGAAGTAGGCAATGAGCAGTTCTTC,CASSREVGNEQFF
TRBD2,few,TRBV29-1,TRBJ2-3,TGCAGCGTTGTACTAGCGTCTAGCACAGATACGCAGTATTTT,CSVVLASSTDTQYF
TRBD1,-,TRBV20-1,TRBJ1-2,TGCAGTGCTTCCGACAGGGGGCTACATGGCTACACCTTC,CSASDRGLHGYTF
TRBD2,few,TRBV9,TRBJ2-1,TGTGCCAGCAGCCCCAGACTAGCGGGAGGGCTCAATGAGCAGTTCTTC,CASSPRLAGGLNEQFF
-,-,TRBV5-1,TRBJ2-1,TGCGCCAGCAGCTTGGCGGCAGCGGTTGGGGGGAGCAATGAGCAGTTCTTC,CASSLAAAVGGSNEQFF
-,few,TRBV29-1,TRBJ1-2,TGCAGCGTGCAAGGGGACGGCTACACCTTC,CSVQGDGYTF
-,-,TRBV5-1,TRBJ2-7,TGCGCCAGCAGCCAGGGACAATCTAACGAGCAGTACTTC,CASSQGQSNEQYF
TRBD1,many,TRBV7-2,TRBJ2-7,TGTGCCAGCAATAGGGACAGGGGTTTGGCCGAGCAGTACTTC,CASNRDRGLAEQYF
-,few,TRBV14,TRBJ2-1,TGTGCCAGCAGCCAAGTTTGGAGCCTCAATGAGCAGTTCTTC,CASSQVWSLNEQFF